Each of the 31 T cell receptor beta chains below was sequenced from the same sample in a study of T-cell reconstitution after alpha-beta-depleted transplantation in children. The authors prepared the TCRbeta library with unique molecular identifiers. Via MiXCR, TCRdb re-called the PCR reads, giving one row per CDR3 protein. This table has 240,000 or so distinct CDR3 sequences, 9.5% to 15% appearing once. Source: PBMCs from the stem cell graft donor, taken from the stem cell graft. The receptors here all came from a human donor who donated a stem cell graft to a child with acute lymphoblastic leukemia.

This clonotype was found many times. V usage is TRBV20-1 and J usage is TRBJ1-1, with TRBD1 matching over 8 bases. The CDR3 extends over 14 amino acids. Per the germline V gene, CDR1 is DFQATT and CDR2 is SNEGSKA (reference sequence). Unmatched junction bases numbered 3, after V lost 0 bases and J lost 3 bases. CDR3 nucleotide sequence: TGCAGTGCTAGAGATCCGACAGGGGACACTGAAGCTTTCTTT. Its translation is CSARDPTGDTEAFF.

This clonotype was seen ten or more times. V usage is TRBV7-2 and J usage is TRBJ2-1; D remains ambiguous. CDR1 and CDR2 (germline): SGHTA, FQGNSA. The CDR3 length is 12 residues. V lost 1 base, J lost 6 bases, and 4 bases lay in between. CDR3 sequence (DNA): TGTGCCAGCAGCTTAGTTGTCAATGAGCAGTTCTTC. Its protein is CASSLVVNEQFF.

On this clonotype itself: This could be a read error, since a much larger clone is one nucleotide away. The V gene is TRBV3-1, the J gene TRBJ2-2; TRBD2 might be the D (5 bases). CDR1 and CDR2 (germline): LGHDT, YNNKEL (reference sequence). The V end was cut by 4 bases, the J end by 1 base, with 10 bases between. The CDR3 runs 15 residues. CDR3 sequence: CASSPDLGNTGELFF. The CDR3 nucleotides read TGTGCCAGCAGCCCGGACTTGGGGAACACCGGGGAGCTGTTTTTT.

This clonotype was counted at least ten times. The chain carries TRBV9 and TRBJ2-5; 7 bases are a match to TRBD1. The CDR3 has 14 residues. V gave up 4 bases and J gave up 5 bases; unmatched junction bases: 8. CDR1 is SGDLS and CDR2 is YYNGEE in the germline V gene. The CDR3: CASSPRTGSETQYF. The CDR3 DNA follows: TGTGCCAGCAGCCCGCGGACAGGTTCGGAGACCCAGTACTTC.

This clonotype was observed at least ten times. The rearrangement uses TRBV7-9 and TRBJ2-3; D is possibly TRBD1 (5 bases). The V and J ends lost 10 bases and 2 bases respectively, with 13 bases between them. The germline V gene has CDR1 SEHNR and CDR2 FQNEAQ (reference sequence). The CDR3 has 13 residues. In nucleotides, the CDR3 is TGTGCCACAAGGGCAGGGTACACAGATACGCAGTATTTT. Translating gives CATRAGYTDTQYF. The complete variable domain, with remaining parts taken from reference TRBV7-9 and TRBJ2-3, reads DTGVSQNPRHKITKRGQNVTFRCDPISEHNRLYWYRQTLGQGPEFLTYFQNEAQLEKSRLLSDRFSAERPKGSFSTLEIQRTEQGDSAMYLCATRAGYTDTQYFGPGTRLTVL.

This clonotype appeared many times. This chain links TRBV20-1 with TRBJ2-3; a weak D match, TRBD1 (6 bases). The CDR3 length is 12 residues. The V end lost 5 bases, the J end lost 0 bases, and 6 bases lay between the germline ends. The V gene's germline CDR1 is DFQATT and CDR2 SNEGSKA (reference sequence). The CDR3 DNA follows: TGCAGTGCTGGGACAAGCACAGATACGCAGTATTTT. Protein sequence: CSAGTSTDTQYF.

In this sample, this clonotype turned up many times. V and J are TRBV29-1 and TRBJ1-2, with D possibly TRBD1 on 5 matching bases. From germline, CDR1 is SQVTM and CDR2 ANQGSEA. The CDR3 spans 14 residues. With 0 bases removed from V and 3 bases from J, the gap between germline ends came to 11 bases. DNA of the CDR3: TGCAGCGTTGAAGATACCGCAGGGCACTATGGCTACACCTTC. This encodes CSVEDTAGHYGYTF.

This chain joins TRBV27 and TRBJ2-5, with TRBD1 identical over 10 bases. CDR3 length: 14 residues. With 4 bases clipped from V and 9 bases from J, the junction kept 8 bases outside the gene matches. CDR1 MNHEY and CDR2 SMNVEV come from the germline V gene (reference sequence). The DNA for the CDR3 is TGTGCCAGCAGTTCTCGGGACAGGGGTGGGTCCCAGTACTTC. It encodes CASSSRDRGGSQYF.

There are many counts of this clonotype. The rearrangement uses TRBV10-3 and TRBJ1-3; TRBD1 matches at 8 bases. The CDR3 contains 16 residues. The J segment lost 0 bases and the V segment lost 3 bases, leaving 4 bases of the junction unmatched. In germline, CDR1 is ENHRY, CDR2 SYGVKD. The CDR3 is CAISEGTGFSGNTIYF. The CDR3 DNA is TGTGCCATCAGTGAAGGGACAGGTTTCTCTGGAAACACCATATATTTT.

The J gene is TRBJ2-7, the V gene TRBV19, with 7 bases identical to TRBD2. The trim removed 5 bases at V and 9 bases at J, leaving 13 bases unmatched. Germline V gene lookup returns CDR1 LNHDA and CDR2 SQIVND (reference sequence). The CDR3 spans 14 residues. As DNA, the CDR3 is TGTGCCAGTAGTCCTCTGGGAGGGCCTTCGGGGCAGTACTTC. Translating gives CASSPLGGPSGQYF.

This clonotype occurred many times. The chain couples TRBV20-1 to TRBJ2-5, with TRBD1 as a possible D gene (6 bases). This CDR3 is 11 amino acids long. The ends were cut back, 7 bases at V and 5 bases at J, with 11 bases in the middle. From germline, CDR1 is DFQATT and CDR2 SNEGSKA (reference sequence). The chain's CDR3 is CSVVRGETQYF. The CDR3 DNA follows: TGCAGTGTAGTTAGGGGGGAGACCCAGTACTTC.

The rearrangement joins TRBV9 to TRBJ1-2; possibly TRBD1 for D (5 bases). With 4 bases removed from V and 8 bases from J, the gap between germline ends came to 18 bases. Germline CDR1 and CDR2: SGDLS and YYNGEE. This CDR3 has 14 residues. The CDR3 DNA reads TGTGCCAGCAGCACCCGCCGGGACGAGGAGGGCTACACCTTC. Translation: CASSTRRDEEGYTF.

This clonotype was seen more than once but under ten times. CDR3: CASSGSGGGLTNEQFF. The CDR3 bases are TGTGCCAGCAGTGGGTCCGGGGGGGGACTGACCAATGAGCAGTTCTTC. The rearrangement uses TRBV6-1 and TRBJ2-1, with 8 nucleotides matching TRBD2. CDR1 is MNHNS, CDR2 SASEGT, per germline. The CDR3 is 16 amino acids. V was clipped by 4 bases and J by 6 bases; unmatched bases: 11.

This clonotype appeared many times. The rearrangement joins TRBV29-1 to TRBJ1-2; D unresolved. Trimming removed 3 bases at V and 5 bases at J, with 4 bases between. This CDR3 has 10 residues. From germline, CDR1 is SQVTM and CDR2 ANQGSEA. The CDR3 loop is CSVELYGYTF. The DNA for the CDR3 is TGCAGCGTTGAGTTGTATGGCTACACCTTC.

There are many counts of this clonotype. The CDR3 region is CASSPLQGSSYNSPLHF. The CDR3 DNA reads TGTGCCAGCAGCCCACTACAGGGAAGCTCCTATAATTCACCCCTCCACTTT. The chain is built from TRBV28 and TRBJ1-6, with a weak D call TRBD1 (6 bases). The V and J ends lost 6 bases and 0 bases respectively, with 15 bases between them. The length of the CDR3 is 17 residues. Germline-derived CDR1 and CDR2 are MDHEN and SYDVKM.

This clonotype came up many times. This sequence joins TRBV7-8 and TRBJ2-7; D assignment may be TRBD1 or TRBD2 (5 bases each). The CDR3 covers 11 residues. From germline, CDR1 is SGHVS and CDR2 FQNEAQ. Trimming took 3 bases from V and 8 from J, leaving 8 bases between them. CDR3 sequence (DNA): TGTGCCAGCAGCTTTTCGGGACAGCAGTACTTC. It encodes CASSFSGQQYF.

This clonotype has ten or more counts. The chain links TRBV20-1 to TRBJ1-2, with D unclear. This CDR3 spans 12 amino acids. CDR1 is DFQATT, CDR2 SNEGSKA, per germline (reference sequence). V dropped 3 bases and J dropped 2 bases, with 7 bases sitting between them. CDR3 amino acids: CSASRENYGYTF. The CDR3 DNA follows: TGCAGTGCTAGTCGCGAGAACTATGGCTACACCTTC.

This clonotype was observed at least ten times. V gene TRBV12-3 or TRBV12-4 combines with J gene TRBJ1-4; 9 bases map to TRBD1. Trimming cost V 6 bases and J 13 bases; bases outside gene matches: 18. CDR3 length equals 16 residues. CDR3 DNA: TGTGCCAGCAGACAACAGGGACAGGGACCGAATGAAGGACTGTTTTTT. Residues: CASRQQGQGPNEGLFF.

This clonotype was found many times. The chain uses TRBV7-9 and TRBJ2-2, with 9 bases fitting TRBD1. CDR1 and CDR2 from the germline V gene are SEHNR and FQNEAQ (reference sequence). Trimming took 2 bases from V and 1 from J; bases not matched to a gene: 5. The CDR3 has 17 residues. The CDR3 sequence is CASSLNPGQGNTGELFF. Written as DNA, the CDR3 is TGTGCCAGCAGCTTAAACCCGGGACAGGGGAACACCGGGGAGCTGTTTTTT.

This clonotype was recorded many times. For the CDR3, the DNA is TGTGCCAGCTCACCAAGACAGGGTGCGGTCAGCACAGATACGCAGTATTTT. Translated, it gives CASSPRQGAVSTDTQYF. The V call is TRBV18, the J call TRBJ2-3; 7 bases fit TRBD1. CDR1 and CDR2 from the germline V gene are KGHSH and LQKENI. The V and J ends lost 2 bases and 0 bases, in that order; junction bases with no gene match: 8. This CDR3 is built from 17 residues.

There are many counts of this clonotype. This chain joins TRBV20-1 and TRBJ1-5, with 7 bases fitting TRBD1. Germline trimming cut 2 bases from V and 0 bases from J; bases unmatched to any gene: 4. Germline V gene lookup returns CDR1 DFQATT and CDR2 SNEGSKA (reference sequence). This CDR3 spans 15 amino acids. The CDR3: CSARTTGLSNQPQHF. In nucleotides, the CDR3 is TGCAGTGCTAGAACGACAGGGCTTAGCAATCAGCCCCAGCATTTT.

Remarks on this clonotype: This clone may be a read error of a much larger clone one base away. The CDR3 is CAGTGSGNTIYF. The CDR3 nucleotides read TGTGCCGGTACAGGTTCTGGAAACACCATATATTTT. The chain couples TRBV2 to TRBJ1-3, with a weak D call TRBD1 (5 bases). CDR1 and CDR2 (germline): SNHLY, FYNNEI. Trimming removed 11 bases from V and 1 base from J, with 9 bases in between. CDR3 length: 12 residues.

This clonotype has a count of ten or more. This sequence joins TRBV3-1 and TRBJ2-3, with TRBD2 matching 9 bases. Germline V gene data show CDR1 as LGHDT and CDR2 as YNNKEL (reference sequence). The V gene end was trimmed by 1 base and the J gene end by 3 bases; junction bases not matched to a gene: 2. The CDR3 extends over 15 amino acids. The CDR3: CASSQGLAVTDTQYF. The CDR3 bases are TGTGCCAGCAGCCAAGGACTAGCGGTGACAGATACGCAGTATTTT.

This clonotype has a count of ten or more. This sequence joins TRBV7-2 and TRBJ1-1, with D maybe TRBD1 (5 bases). V was clipped by 6 bases and J by 8 bases, with 16 bases between them. Germline V lookup: CDR1 SGHTA, CDR2 FQGNSA. The CDR3 is 13 amino acids. CDR3 loop: CASSLTGPLEAFF. Written as DNA, the CDR3 is TGTGCCAGCAGTCTTACAGGCCCTCTCGAAGCTTTCTTT.

This clonotype was observed many times. The rearrangement joins TRBV9 to TRBJ1-6; 9 nucleotides match TRBD1. Germline V lookup: CDR1 SGDLS, CDR2 YYNGEE. The CDR3 is made up of 19 amino acids. The trim removed 0 bases at V and 8 bases at J, leaving 15 bases unmatched. In DNA, the CDR3 is TGTGCCAGCAGCGTAGGATTGAGGGACAGGGTGAGCCGAGATTCACCCCTCCACTTT. This translates into CASSVGLRDRVSRDSPLHF. Looking up the rest from reference TRBV9 and TRBJ1-6 gives the full variable domain: DSGVTQTPKHLITATGQRVTLRCSPRSGDLSVYWYQQSLDQGLQFLIQYYNGEERAKGNILERFSAQQFPDLHSELNLSSLELGDSALYFCASSVGLRDRVSRDSPLHFGNGTRLTVT.

A few counts support this clonotype. V is TRBV14 and J is TRBJ1-1; TRBD1 is a possible D gene (6 bases). This CDR3 region has 20 residues. V was shortened by 1 base and J by 0 bases, with 24 bases between the two germline ends. Germline CDR1 and CDR2: SGHDN and FVKESK. For the CDR3, the DNA is TGTGCCAGCAGCCAAGTATCCGTATATCCGACAGGTACCTTGAACACTGAAGCTTTCTTT. Its protein is CASSQVSVYPTGTLNTEAFF.

This clonotype was observed many times. J is TRBJ2-1 and V is TRBV10-3, with 12 bases aligning to TRBD2. Trimming at V came to 3 bases and at J to 9 bases, leaving 9 bases not matched to a gene. This CDR3 region has 16 residues. The germline CDR1 and CDR2 sequences are ENHRY and SYGVKD. Written as DNA, the CDR3 is TGTGCCATCAGTGAACATACTAGCGGGGGGAGTGGTGAGCAGTTCTTC. Its protein product is CAISEHTSGGSGEQFF.

This clonotype was seen ten or more times. The CDR3 spells CASSFTGTGSEQYF. CDR3 coding DNA: TGCGCCAGCAGCTTTACAGGGACGGGGAGTGAGCAGTACTTC. The chain carries TRBV5-1 and TRBJ2-7; tentatively, D is TRBD1 (6 bases). The CDR3 spans 14 residues. With 2 bases removed from V and 7 bases from J, the gap between germline ends came to 16 bases. Germline CDR1 reads SGHRS; CDR2 reads YFSETQ.

This clonotype was detected ten times or more. The J gene is TRBJ2-7, the V gene TRBV6-5; D perhaps matches TRBD2 (5 bases). Trimming stripped 3 bases from V and 2 bases from J, with 14 bases between. CDR3 length: 15 amino acids. Germline loops: CDR1 MNHEY, CDR2 SVGAGI. CDR3 region: CASSYASSGTYEQYF. The DNA of the CDR3 is TGTGCCAGCAGTTATGCATCTTCGGGAACCTACGAGCAGTACTTC.

This clonotype occurred many times. The chain has TRBV7-8 and TRBJ2-1, with D tentatively TRBD1 (6 bases). Germline-derived CDR1 and CDR2 are SGHVS and FQNEAQ. Trimming left V 5 bases short and J 6 bases short, with 14 bases between. This CDR3 comprises 14 residues. The chain's CDR3 is CASSPEGTLNEQFF. DNA of the CDR3: TGTGCCAGCAGCCCAGAAGGGACACTCAATGAGCAGTTCTTC.

On this clonotype: Given a much more abundant clone one base away, this may be a read error. CDR3 in amino acids: CSVEIGGDPKGEVFF. CDR3 bases: TGCAGCGTTGAGATAGGGGGCGACCCCAAAGGCGAAGTTTTCTTT. The chain employs TRBV29-1 and TRBJ1-1; the match to TRBD1 covers 7 bases. The CDR3 loop spans 15 amino acids. Per the germline V gene, CDR1 is SQVTM and CDR2 is ANQGSEA.